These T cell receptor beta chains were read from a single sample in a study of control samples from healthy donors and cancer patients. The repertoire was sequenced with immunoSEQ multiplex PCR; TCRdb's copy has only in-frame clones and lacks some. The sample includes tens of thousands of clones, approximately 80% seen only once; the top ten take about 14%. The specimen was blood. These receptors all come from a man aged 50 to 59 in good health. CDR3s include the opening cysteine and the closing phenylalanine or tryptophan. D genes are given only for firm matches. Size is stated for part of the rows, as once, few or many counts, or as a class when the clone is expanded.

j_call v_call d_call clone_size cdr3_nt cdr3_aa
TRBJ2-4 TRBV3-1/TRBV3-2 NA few TGTGCCAGCAGTTCCAATAGAAGGGCTCCAGCCAAAAACATTCAGTACTTC CASSSNRRAPAKNIQYF
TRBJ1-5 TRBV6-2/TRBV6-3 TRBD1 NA TGTGCCAGCAGCCAGGAGACAGGGTCTAATCAGCCCCAGCATTTT CASSQETGSNQPQHF
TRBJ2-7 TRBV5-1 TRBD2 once TGCGCCAGCAGCGTATCCCTAGCGGGAGCTGGCGAGCAGTACTTC CASSVSLAGAGEQYF
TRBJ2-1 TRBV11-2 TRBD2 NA TGTGCCAGCAGCTCGGGGACTAGCGGGAGGGCCGAGCAGTTCTTC CASSSGTSGRAEQFF
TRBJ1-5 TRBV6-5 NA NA TGTGCCAGCAATCGTAGTAGAGGGGACGATCAGCCCCAGCATTTT CASNRSRGDDQPQHF
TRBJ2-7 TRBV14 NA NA TGTGCCAGCAGCCTTACTAGCTACGAGCAGTACTTC CASSLTSYEQYF
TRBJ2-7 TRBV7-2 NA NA TGTGCCAGCAGCTTAAACTTAGGGGAGCAGTACTTC CASSLNLGEQYF
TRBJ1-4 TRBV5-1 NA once TGCGCCAGCAGCTTGTCACAGGGAACTAATGAAAAACTGTTTTTT CASSLSQGTNEKLFF
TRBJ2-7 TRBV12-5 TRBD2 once TGTGCTAGTGGTTTAGGGGGGACTAGACGCCACTACGAGCAGTACTTC CASGLGGTRRHYEQYF
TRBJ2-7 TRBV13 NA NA TGTGCCAGCAGCTTAGCGGAGTCCTACGAGCAGTACTTC CASSLAESYEQYF
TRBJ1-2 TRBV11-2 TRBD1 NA TGTGCCAGCAGCTTATCCCGGGACAGGGGCTTTGGCTACACCTTC CASSLSRDRGFGYTF
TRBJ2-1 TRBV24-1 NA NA TGTGCCACCAGTGATTCGACCGGGCCCGGGTACAATGAGCAGTTCTTC CATSDSTGPGYNEQFF
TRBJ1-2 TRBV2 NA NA TGTGCCAGCAGTGCCCTACGGGGGGCCCTACCCCCCGGAGAAGGCTACACCTTC CASSALRGALPPGEGYTF
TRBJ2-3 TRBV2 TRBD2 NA TGTGCCAGCAGACTCACTAGCGGGACTAGCACAGATACGCAGTATTTT CASRLTSGTSTDTQYF
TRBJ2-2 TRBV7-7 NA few TGTGCCAGCAGCTCTATCAGCGGGGAGCTGTTTTTT CASSSISGELFF
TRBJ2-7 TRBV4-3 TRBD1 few TGCGCCAGCAGCCAAGGACAGGGGGGCGAGCAGTACTTC CASSQGQGGEQYF
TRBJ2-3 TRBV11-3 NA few TGTGCCAGCAGCTTAGCAGGGTCCAGCACAGATACGCAGTATTTT CASSLAGSSTDTQYF
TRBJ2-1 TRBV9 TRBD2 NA TGTGCCAGCAGCGTAGGTCCTAGCGGAGCCCGTAGCTACAATGAGCAGTTCTTC CASSVGPSGARSYNEQFF
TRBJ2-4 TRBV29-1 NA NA TGCAGCGTTGTGTCCCTAAGCATTCAGTACTTC CSVVSLSIQYF
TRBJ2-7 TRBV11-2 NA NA TGTGCCAGCAGCTTGGATATGAGATACGAGCAGTACTTC CASSLDMRYEQYF